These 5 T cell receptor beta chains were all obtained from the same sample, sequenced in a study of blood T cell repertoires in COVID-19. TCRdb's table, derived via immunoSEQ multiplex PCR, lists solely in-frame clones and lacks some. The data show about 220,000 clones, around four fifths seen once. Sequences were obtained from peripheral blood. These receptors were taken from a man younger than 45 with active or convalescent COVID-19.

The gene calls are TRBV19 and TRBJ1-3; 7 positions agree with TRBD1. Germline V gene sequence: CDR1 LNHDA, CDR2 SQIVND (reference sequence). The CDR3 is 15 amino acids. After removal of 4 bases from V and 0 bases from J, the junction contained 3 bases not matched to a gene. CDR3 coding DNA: TGTGCCAGTAGTACACAGGGGATCTCTGGAAACACCATATATTTT. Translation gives CASSTQGISGNTIYF.

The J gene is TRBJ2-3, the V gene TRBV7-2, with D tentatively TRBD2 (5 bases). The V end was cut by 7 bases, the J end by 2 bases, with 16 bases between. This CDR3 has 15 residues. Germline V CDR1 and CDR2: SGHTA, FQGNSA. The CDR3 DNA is TGTGCCAGCACCCCCTTTGGAGGCCCCACAGATACGCAGTATTTT. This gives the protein CASTPFGGPTDTQYF.

In nucleotides, the CDR3 is TGTGCCAGCAGTACACCGACGGGGGTATGGCATTTT. Protein: CASSTPTGVWHF. The chain has TRBV6-2 or TRBV6-3 and TRBJ1-5; a possible D gene is TRBD1 (5 bases). Germline CDR1 and CDR2: MNHEY and SVGEGT. V was clipped by 5 bases and J by 15 bases, with 17 bases between them. This CDR3 has 12 amino acids.

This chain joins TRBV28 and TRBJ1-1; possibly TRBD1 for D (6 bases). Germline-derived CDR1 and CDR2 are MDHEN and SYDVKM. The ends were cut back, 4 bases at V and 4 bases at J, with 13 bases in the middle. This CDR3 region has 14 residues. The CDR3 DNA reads TGTGCCAGCAGTTCGGGACAACCGGGCACTGAAGCTTTCTTT. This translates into CASSSGQPGTEAFF.

As DNA, the CDR3 is TGTGCCAGCAGTGAAGGAAGGACAGCTAATTCACCCCTCCACTTT. Translating gives CASSEGRTANSPLHF. J is TRBJ1-6 and V is TRBV2, with D tentatively TRBD1 (6 bases). V was shortened by 1 base and J by 6 bases, with 10 bases between the two germline ends. The CDR3 runs to 15 residues. The germline V gene encodes CDR1 SNHLY and CDR2 FYNNEI.